This TCR beta chain was recovered during a study of blood T cell repertoires in COVID-19. The overall study: Acute-phase and convalescent COVID-19 samples originated in the United States, Italy and Spain.

Cohorts were determined from participant-reported clinical history. Recovery among Cohort 3 donors was established by two negative PCRs, clearance, or symptom resolution. Per the original methods: Amplification of reference gene primers provided the estimated nucleated cell counts. Generated by immunoSEQ multiplex PCR, the TCRdb table keeps only in-frame clones and is missing some. D and trimming come from the DNA, and the V and J calls and clone size come from that table. The table has a few hundred thousand clones, 80% to 85% seen once. CDR3 length equals 13 residues. The germline CDR1 and CDR2 sequences are MNHEY and SMNVEV (reference sequence). Trimming shortened V by 2 bases and J by 10 bases, and 12 bases separated the two germline ends.

The material sequenced was PBMCs or T cells enriched from blood (not recorded which). The V and J genes are TRBV27 and TRBJ2-1, with TRBD1 as a possible D gene (6 bases). This TCR was sampled from a man between 50 and 59 years old who had recovered from COVID-19. The CDR3 coding sequence is TGTGCCAGCAGTTTAAATTACGGGACAGAGCAGTTCTTC. It is translated as CASSLNYGTEQFF.